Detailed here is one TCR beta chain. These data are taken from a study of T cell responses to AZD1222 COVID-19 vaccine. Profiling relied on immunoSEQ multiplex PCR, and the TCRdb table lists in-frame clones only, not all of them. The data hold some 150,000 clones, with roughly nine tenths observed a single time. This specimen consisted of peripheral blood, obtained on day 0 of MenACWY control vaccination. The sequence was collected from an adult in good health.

CDR3 sequence: CASSPGGQANYGYTF. The CDR3, as DNA: TGTGCCAGCAGCCCGGGGGGACAGGCTAACTATGGCTACACCTTC. The genes are TRBV9 and TRBJ1-2; the match to TRBD1 covers 8 bases. Germline lookup yields CDR1 SGDLS and CDR2 YYNGEE. V lost 4 bases to trimming and J lost 0 bases; unmatched junction nucleotides: 5. There are 15 residues in the CDR3.